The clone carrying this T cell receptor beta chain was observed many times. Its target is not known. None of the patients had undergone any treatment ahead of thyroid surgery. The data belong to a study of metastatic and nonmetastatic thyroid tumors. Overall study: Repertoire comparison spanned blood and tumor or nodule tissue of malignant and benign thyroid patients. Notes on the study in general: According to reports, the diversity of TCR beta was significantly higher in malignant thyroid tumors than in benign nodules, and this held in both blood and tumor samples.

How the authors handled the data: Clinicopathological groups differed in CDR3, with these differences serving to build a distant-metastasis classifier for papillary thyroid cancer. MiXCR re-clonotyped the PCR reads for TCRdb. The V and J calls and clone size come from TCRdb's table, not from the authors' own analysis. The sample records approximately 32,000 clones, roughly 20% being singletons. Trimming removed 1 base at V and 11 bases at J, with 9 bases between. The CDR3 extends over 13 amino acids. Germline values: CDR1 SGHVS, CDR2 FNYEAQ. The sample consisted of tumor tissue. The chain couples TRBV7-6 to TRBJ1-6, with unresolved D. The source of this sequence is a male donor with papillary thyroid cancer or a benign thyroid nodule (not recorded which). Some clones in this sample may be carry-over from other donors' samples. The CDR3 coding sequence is TGTGCCAGCAGCTTAGATGCGGCGGCACCCCTCCACTTT. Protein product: CASSLDAAAPLHF.